These 30 T cell receptor beta chains were sequenced from one sample in a study of T cell clonotyping in hematopoietic cell transplantation. The repertoire was sequenced with immunoSEQ multiplex PCR; TCRdb's copy has only in-frame clones and lacks some. The table shows roughly 6,000 clones, with roughly 89% occurring only once. This sample comprised peripheral blood mononuclear cells, obtained 100 days after allogeneic stem cell transplant. Receptors were obtained from a female patient aged 40 to 55 who had an allogeneic stem cell transplant from a related donor, so the T cells may come from the graft donor. Some clones in this sample may be carry-over from other donors' samples.

The chain combines TRBV7-6 with TRBJ2-7; 10 bases are shared with TRBD2. In germline, CDR1 is SGHVS, CDR2 FNYEAQ. This CDR3 is 14 amino acids long. With V trimmed by 5 bases and J by 6 bases, 7 bases remained unmatched. CDR3 in amino acids: CASSTGLAPFEQYF. CDR3 nucleotides: TGTGCCAGCAGCACGGGACTAGCGCCCTTCGAGCAGTACTTC.

This rearrangement joins TRBV27 to TRBJ2-5; 14 bases line up with TRBD2. Per germline, CDR1 MNHEY and CDR2 SMNVEV (reference sequence). Germline trimming cut 4 bases from V and 0 bases from J; bases unmatched to any gene: 4. The CDR3 sequence is 17 residues long. In DNA, the CDR3 is TGTGCCAGCAGTTCGACTAGCGGGAGGGGGGACCAAGAGACCCAGTACTTC. Its protein is CASSSTSGRGDQETQYF.

The chain couples TRBV27 to TRBJ1-2; D gene unclear. The germline V and J ends were trimmed by 6 bases and 0 bases, with 8 bases remaining between them. The CDR3 runs 13 residues. Germline assignment: CDR1 MNHEY and CDR2 SMNVEV (reference sequence). In DNA, the CDR3 is TGTGCCAGCAGCCCTCTTCCTAACTATGGCTACACCTTC. Protein sequence: CASSPLPNYGYTF.

The chain combines TRBV5-4 with TRBJ1-1; D call uncertain. The V end lost 2 bases, the J end lost 4 bases, and 15 bases lay between the germline ends. The CDR3 runs to 15 residues. The germline CDR1 and CDR2 sequences are SGHNT and YYREEE (reference sequence). This CDR3 reads CASSFGVSRSTEAFF. CDR3 in DNA: TGTGCCAGCAGCTTTGGGGTATCTCGTAGCACTGAAGCTTTCTTT.

J is TRBJ2-3 and V is TRBV6-6, with 8 bases aligning to TRBD1. With V trimmed by 2 bases and J by 0 bases, 1 base remained unmatched. Germline V CDR1 and CDR2: MNHNY, SVGAGI (reference sequence). The CDR3 is made up of 15 amino acids. CDR3 residues: CASSYGQGSTDTQYF. In nucleotides, the CDR3 is TGTGCCAGCAGTTACGGACAGGGAAGCACAGATACGCAGTATTTT.

The chain carries TRBV18 and TRBJ2-1, with a possible D match to TRBD2 (5 bases). Germline lookup yields CDR1 KGHSH and CDR2 LQKENI. V was clipped by 6 bases and J by 3 bases, with 12 bases between them. The CDR3 runs to 14 residues. For the CDR3, the DNA is TGTGCCAGCTCGTATACGGGATTCTACAATGAGCAGTTCTTC. Protein: CASSYTGFYNEQFF. Full variable domain (missing parts from reference TRBV18 and TRBJ2-1): NAGVMQNPRHLVRRRGQEARLRCSPMKGHSHVYWYRQLPEEGLKFMVYLQKENIIDESGMPKERFSAEFPKEGPSILRIQQVVRGDSAAYFCASSYTGFYNEQFFGPGTRLTVL.

Sample share makes this clone large. The CDR3 DNA reads as TGTGCCAGCAGCTTATGGGGCTTAGGAGAAAAACTGTTTTTT. It encodes CASSLWGLGEKLFF. The J gene is TRBJ1-4, the V gene TRBV7-2, with a weak D call TRBD1 (5 bases). V was pared by 2 bases and J by 8 bases, with 12 bases between. Germline V gene data show CDR1 as SGHTA and CDR2 as FQGNSA. CDR3 length: 14 residues.

The chain employs TRBV6-5 and TRBJ1-1; the D gene is possibly TRBD1 (6 bases). The V end lost 6 bases, the J end lost 8 bases, and 13 bases lay between the germline ends. CDR1 and CDR2 (germline): MNHEY, SVGAGI. This CDR3 is 12 amino acids long. CDR3 bases: TGTGCCAGCAGACTTGGGACACGGGAAGCTTTCTTT. Translating it yields CASRLGTREAFF.

V usage is TRBV6-4 and J usage is TRBJ2-1; 8 nucleotides match TRBD1. This CDR3 region has 15 residues. CDR1 is MRHNA and CDR2 is SNTAGT in the germline V gene. Germline trimming cut 0 bases from V and 7 bases from J; bases unmatched to any gene: 5. The CDR3 loop is CASSDSAGGRNEQFF. The DNA for the CDR3 is TGTGCCAGCAGTGACTCGGCAGGGGGCCGGAATGAGCAGTTCTTC.

J is TRBJ2-1 and V is TRBV10-3; D is ambiguous. The CDR3 is 11 residues long. In germline, CDR1 is ENHRY, CDR2 SYGVKD. V gave up 4 bases and J gave up 7 bases, with 5 bases separating them. CDR3 bases: TGTGCCATCAGTGTAAGGAATGAGCAGTTCTTC. It specifies CAISVRNEQFF.

The V gene is TRBV9, the J gene TRBJ1-1; TRBD1 might be the D (6 bases). Deletions cut 0 bases from V and 1 base from J, with 10 bases between. This CDR3 is built from 15 residues. The germline gives CDR1 SGDLS, CDR2 YYNGEE. In DNA form, the CDR3 reads TGTGCCAGCAGCGTAGTGGACAGTTCGAACACTGAAGCTTTCTTT. Encoded protein: CASSVVDSSNTEAFF.

V usage is TRBV30 and J usage is TRBJ1-1; possible D gene TRBD1, 6 bases. Trimming shortened V by 4 bases and J by 0 bases, and 12 bases separated the two germline ends. The CDR3 contains 14 residues. Germline-derived CDR1 and CDR2 are GTSNPN and SVGIG (reference sequence). The CDR3 region is CAWKRGSLNTEAFF. The CDR3 DNA follows: TGTGCCTGGAAGAGGGGGAGTTTGAACACTGAAGCTTTCTTT. Full variable domain (outside the CDR3, taken from reference TRBV30 and TRBJ1-1): SQTIHQWPATLVQPVGSPLSLECTVEGTSNPNLYWYRQAAGRGLQLLFYSVGIGQISSEVPQNLSASRPQDRQFILSSKKLLLSDSGFYLCAWKRGSLNTEAFFGQGTRLTVV.

The V call is TRBV4-2, the J call TRBJ2-6; 12 nucleotides line up with TRBD2. V lost 4 bases, J lost 0 bases, and 4 bases stayed unmatched. Per the germline V gene, CDR1 is LGHNA and CDR2 is YNFKEQ. The CDR3 runs 18 residues. The DNA of the CDR3 is TGTGCCAGCAGCCTAGGACTAGCGGGGAACTCTGGGGCCAACGTCCTGACTTTC. It yields the protein CASSLGLAGNSGANVLTF.

Sample share makes this clone large. This rearrangement joins TRBV30 to TRBJ2-7; D unclear. Germline loops: CDR1 GTSNPN, CDR2 SVGIG (reference sequence). V was cut by 2 bases and J by 4 bases, with 9 bases left in between. The CDR3 has 12 residues. In DNA form, the CDR3 reads TGTGCCTGGAGTCCTACATCTTACGAGCAGTACTTC. It is translated as CAWSPTSYEQYF.

This chain uses TRBV6-1 with TRBJ1-1; D is undetermined. Germline CDR1 reads MNHNS; CDR2 reads SASEGT. The CDR3 totals 13 residues. V lost 5 bases and J 1 base, leaving 8 bases between the germline ends. In nucleotides, the CDR3 is TGTGCCAGCAGTACCCAGGAGAACACTGAAGCTTTCTTT. Amino acid sequence: CASSTQENTEAFF.

The V call is TRBV5-1, the J call TRBJ2-3; 8 bases fit TRBD2. The CDR3 is made up of 16 amino acids. V was clipped by 2 bases and J by 0 bases; unmatched bases: 5. From germline, CDR1 is SGHRS and CDR2 YFSETQ. CDR3 sequence reads: CASSFHGRDSTDTQYF. The CDR3 DNA reads TGCGCCAGCAGCTTTCACGGGAGGGATAGCACAGATACGCAGTATTTT.

The rearrangement links TRBV7-2 to TRBJ1-1, with D possibly TRBD1 on 6 matching bases. V shed 5 bases and J shed 1 base, with 20 bases lying between them. This CDR3 region has 17 residues. In germline, CDR1 is SGHTA, CDR2 FQGNSA. CDR3 coding DNA: TGTGCCAGCAGCGCCTCATTCGGACAGAGCTCGAACACTGAAGCTTTCTTT. It codes for CASSASFGQSSNTEAFF.

This chain joins TRBV5-8 and TRBJ2-7; 7 nucleotides align to TRBD1. This CDR3 contains 14 residues. The germline gives CDR1 SGHTS, CDR2 YDEGEE. V lost 0 bases to trimming and J lost 4 bases; unmatched junction nucleotides: 4. The CDR3 protein is CASSLEGAGYEQYF. Written as DNA, the CDR3 is TGTGCCAGCAGCTTGGAGGGGGCGGGTTACGAGCAGTACTTC.

The chain recombines TRBV10-3 with TRBJ1-1; the match to TRBD1 covers 9 bases. Per the germline V gene, CDR1 is ENHRY and CDR2 is SYGVKD. CDR3 size: 14 residues. V shed 6 bases, J shed 7 bases, and the junction held 9 bases outside the gene matches. The CDR3 nucleotides are TGTGCCATCAGACAGGGGGCGAGAGAAGGTGAAGCTTTCTTT. Translating gives CAIRQGAREGEAFF.

This clone was counted a single time. In nucleotides, the CDR3 is TGTGCCAGCAGCTTTGTGTCGGGAGGGGCCTACGAGCAGTACTTC. Its protein is CASSFVSGGAYEQYF. The chain has TRBV11-3 and TRBJ2-7; 8 bases agree with TRBD2. V lost 3 bases, J lost 2 bases, and 6 bases stayed unmatched. Germline lookup yields CDR1 SGHNT and CDR2 YENEEA. The CDR3 consists of 15 residues.

The rearrangement uses TRBV19 and TRBJ1-5; tentatively, D is TRBD1 (6 bases). This CDR3 region has 15 residues. Trimming left V 4 bases short and J 4 bases short, with 14 bases between. Germline lookup yields CDR1 LNHDA and CDR2 SQIVND (reference sequence). In DNA, the CDR3 is TGTGCCAGTAGTACAGGGGCCCAGAGAAATCAGCCCCAGCATTTT. Amino acid sequence: CASSTGAQRNQPQHF.

V and J are TRBV6-1 and TRBJ1-5; D possibly corresponds to TRBD1 (6 bases). Germline CDR1 is MNHNS and CDR2 is SASEGT. The CDR3 totals 18 residues. With 3 bases removed from V and 3 bases from J, the gap between germline ends came to 21 bases. This chain's CDR3 is CASSEAVNGRGFNQPQHF. Written as DNA, the CDR3 is TGTGCCAGCAGTGAGGCCGTTAACGGCAGGGGATTCAATCAGCCCCAGCATTTT.

The chain links TRBV14 to TRBJ2-7; D is unclear. With 3 bases removed from V and 6 bases from J, the gap between germline ends came to 6 bases. The V gene's germline CDR1 is SGHDN and CDR2 FVKESK. CDR3 length: 11 amino acids. The CDR3 DNA sequence: TGTGCCAGCAGCCACGCCGGCGAGCAGTACTTC. Protein: CASSHAGEQYF.

This clone was detected only once. This chain connects TRBV7-9 to TRBJ2-3; TRBD2 agrees at 14 bases. Germline V gene sequence: CDR1 SEHNR, CDR2 FQNEAQ (reference sequence). This CDR3 region has 16 residues. The ends lost 5 bases at V and 4 bases at J; junction bases unmatched: 5. This CDR3 reads CASSPGLAGVADTQYF. Here the CDR3 DNA reads TGTGCCAGCAGCCCGGGACTAGCGGGAGTGGCAGATACGCAGTATTTT.

This chain uses TRBV28 with TRBJ1-1; the D gene is possibly TRBD1 (6 bases). The V gene's germline CDR1 is MDHEN and CDR2 SYDVKM. This CDR3 comprises 17 residues. Trimming took 5 bases from V and 0 from J, leaving 19 bases between them. The CDR3 DNA reads as TGTGCCAGCAGTCCACAGGGAGTGTGGGGGATGAACACTGAAGCTTTCTTT. It codes for CASSPQGVWGMNTEAFF.

The chain employs TRBV5-1 and TRBJ2-6; D might be TRBD1 (5 bases). V shed 4 bases and J shed 0 bases, with 8 bases lying between them. The CDR3 runs 15 residues. Germline CDR1 and CDR2: SGHRS and YFSETQ. The CDR3 nucleotides read TGCGCCAGCAGCATAGACAGCTCTGGGGCCAACGTCCTGACTTTC. This sequence encodes CASSIDSSGANVLTF. The full variable domain, completed using reference TRBV5-1 and TRBJ2-6, is KAGVTQTPRYLIKTRGQQVTLSCSPISGHRSVSWYQQTPGQGLQFLFEYFSETQRNKGNFPGRFSGRQFSNSRSEMNVSTLELGDSALYLCASSIDSSGANVLTFGAGSRLTVL.

The chain employs TRBV13 and TRBJ2-7; no reliable D call. The V gene's germline CDR1 is PRHDT and CDR2 FYEKMQ (reference sequence). This CDR3 has 14 amino acids. Between the trimmed V and J ends, which lost 1 base and 4 bases, there was a span of 11 bases. CDR3 sequence (DNA): TGTGCCAGCAGCTTAGAAGGCCAGAGTTACGAGCAGTACTTC. Translating it yields CASSLEGQSYEQYF.

This chain links TRBV6-1 with TRBJ2-3, with TRBD2 matching 11 bases. Germline V lookup: CDR1 MNHNS, CDR2 SASEGT. The V and J ends lost 3 bases and 1 base, in that order; junction bases with no gene match: 0. The CDR3 has 15 amino acids. The CDR3 coding sequence is TGTGCCAGCAGTGAGGGACTAGCGGGCACAGATACGCAGTATTTT. Encoded protein: CASSEGLAGTDTQYF.

The rearrangement uses TRBV6-5 and TRBJ1-5, with D perhaps matching TRBD1 (6 bases). This CDR3 contains 14 residues. The germline V gene has CDR1 MNHEY and CDR2 SVGAGI. The V end was cut by 8 bases, the J end by 4 bases, with 15 bases between. Written as DNA, the CDR3 is TGTGCCAGCGGGGGGCGAGCAAAAAATCAGCCCCAGCATTTT. It yields the protein CASGGRAKNQPQHF.

This clone was counted once. The chain is built from TRBV11-2 and TRBJ1-1; D remains unclear. V was shortened by 2 bases and J by 1 base, with 8 bases between the two germline ends. Germline CDR1 SGHAT, CDR2 FQNNGV. The CDR3 is 14 amino acids. The CDR3 DNA sequence: TGTGCCAGCAGCTTACGGGCGGGGAACACTGAAGCTTTCTTT. It is translated as CASSLRAGNTEAFF.